This T cell receptor beta chain was observed in a study of shared T cell receptors in the human thymus. Produced via immunoSEQ multiplex PCR; TCRdb's table is partial and in-frame only. The sample comprises about 660,000 clones, 70% to 90% of which are singletons, and 0.0095% to 0.013% rests with the top ten. The CDR3 sequence is 15 residues long. Germline CDR1 SGHVS, CDR2 FQNEAQ. The junction had 3 bases not matched to a gene; V was cut back by 0 bases and J by 4 bases. The same specimen was also included in a second study, on human thymus T cells.

Sequencing was carried out using thymocytes. The chain recombines TRBV7-8 with TRBJ1-1; 9 bases map to TRBD1. The receptor was isolated from a boy under two years old with a congenital heart defect. CDR3 amino acids: CASSLARDRVTEAFF. DNA of the CDR3: TGTGCCAGCAGCTTAGCGCGGGACAGGGTCACTGAAGCTTTCTTT.